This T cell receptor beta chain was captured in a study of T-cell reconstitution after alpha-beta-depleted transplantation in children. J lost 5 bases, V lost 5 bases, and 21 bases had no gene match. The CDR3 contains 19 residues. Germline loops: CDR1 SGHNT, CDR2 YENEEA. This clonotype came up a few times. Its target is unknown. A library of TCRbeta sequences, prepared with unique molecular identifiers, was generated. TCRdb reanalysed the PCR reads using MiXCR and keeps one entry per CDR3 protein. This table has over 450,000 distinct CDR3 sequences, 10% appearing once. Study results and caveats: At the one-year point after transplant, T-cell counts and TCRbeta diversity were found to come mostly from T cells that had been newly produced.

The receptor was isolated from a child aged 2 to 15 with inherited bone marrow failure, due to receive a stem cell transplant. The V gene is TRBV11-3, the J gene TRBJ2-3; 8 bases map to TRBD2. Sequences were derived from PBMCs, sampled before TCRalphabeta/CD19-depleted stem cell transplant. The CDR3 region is CASSRRGFGAGEGEDTQYF. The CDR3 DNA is TGTGCCAGCAGCAGACGGGGGTTCGGAGCGGGAGAGGGAGAAGATACGCAGTATTTT.